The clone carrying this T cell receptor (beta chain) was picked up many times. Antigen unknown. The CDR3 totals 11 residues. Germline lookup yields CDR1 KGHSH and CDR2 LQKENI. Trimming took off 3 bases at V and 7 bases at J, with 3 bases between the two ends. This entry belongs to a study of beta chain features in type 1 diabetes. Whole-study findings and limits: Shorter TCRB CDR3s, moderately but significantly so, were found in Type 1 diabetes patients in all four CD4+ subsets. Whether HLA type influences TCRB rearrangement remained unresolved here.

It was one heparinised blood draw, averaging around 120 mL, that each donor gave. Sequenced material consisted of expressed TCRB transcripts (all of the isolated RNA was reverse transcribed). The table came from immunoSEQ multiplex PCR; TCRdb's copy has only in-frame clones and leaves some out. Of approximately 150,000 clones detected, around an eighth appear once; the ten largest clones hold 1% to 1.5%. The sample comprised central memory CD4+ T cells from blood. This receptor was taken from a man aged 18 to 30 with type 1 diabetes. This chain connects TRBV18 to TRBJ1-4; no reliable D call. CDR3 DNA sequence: TGTGCCAGCTCACCGGGTGAAAAACTGTTTTTT. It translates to CASSPGEKLFF.